This T cell receptor beta chain came from a study of Ad26.COV2.S vaccination and SARS-CoV-2 variants. Treatment described: roughly 20 received Ad26.COV2.S at low or high dose, single or two shots; roughly five received placebo; per-sample allocation not given. Sampling happened 63 days after the first vaccine or placebo injection. In germline, CDR1 is MNHEY, CDR2 SMNVEV (reference sequence). This CDR3 is 16 amino acids long. Trimming removed 5 bases from V and 2 bases from J, with 17 bases in between. Sequencing was performed with immunoSEQ multiplex PCR; in TCRdb, only in-frame clones are kept and a portion is missing. The sample yields fewer than 400,000 clones, about 90% seen once. As concerns this clone: What it recognizes is unknown.

Study-wide results and caveats: Total T cell responses were possibly underestimated by TCR breadth and depth analyses.

The chain carries TRBV27 and TRBJ2-3; no definite D call. The specimen was peripheral blood, collected in a trial of Ad26.COV2.S vaccine versus placebo. This receptor was obtained from a person between 18 and 59 years old who received the Ad26.COV2.S COVID-19 vaccine or a placebo. DNA of the CDR3: TGTGCCAGCAGTCCCATTACCCCAAGGGCCACAGATACGCAGTATTTT. Translation: CASSPITPRATDTQYF.